The clone carrying this TCR beta chain occurred many times. Its antigen is still unknown. This sample was taken from a study of Graves' ophthalmopathy and Graves' hyperthyroidism. RNA served as the template for amplifying TCR beta CDR3 regions. Second-round multiplex PCR followed a first-round RT-PCR using HTBI primers. TCRdb reanalysed the multiplex PCR reads using MiXCR and keeps one entry per CDR3 protein. Of around 1,200,000 distinct CDR3 sequences listed, 35% to 40% were seen once; the top ten hold over 8.5%. Study-level points and caveats: Blood also harbored most expanded thyroid clonotypes above 0.001 frequency.

Germline lookup yields CDR1 KGHDR and CDR2 SFDVKD. The CDR3 extends over 14 amino acids. V shed 4 bases and J shed 6 bases, with 14 bases lying between them. The gene calls are TRBV24-1 and TRBJ1-1; no clear D. The sequenced sample consisted of peripheral blood or thyroid tissue (not recorded which). This TCR derives from an adult man with Graves' hyperthyroidism. The CDR3 loop is CATSDEWEGSEAFF. DNA for the CDR3: TGTGCCACCAGTGACGAATGGGAGGGCTCTGAAGCTTTCTTT.